These 10 T cell receptor beta chains originate from one sample sequenced in a study of Ad26.COV2.S vaccination and SARS-CoV-2 variants. TCRdb's table, derived via immunoSEQ multiplex PCR, lists solely in-frame clones and lacks some. The repertoire holds 300,000 to 400,000 clones, with 85% as singletons. Treatment of the sample: 15 to 20 received Ad26.COV2.S at low or high dose, single or two shots; several received placebo; per-sample allocation not given. The samples were gathered on day 63 after the first injection of vaccine or placebo. Here the sequenced sample was peripheral blood, taken in a trial of Ad26.COV2.S vaccine versus placebo. The receptors stem from a person aged 18-65 years who received the Ad26.COV2.S COVID-19 vaccine or a placebo.

The J gene is TRBJ2-7, the V gene TRBV4-2; 11 nucleotides agree with TRBD1. The V gene end was trimmed by 4 bases and the J gene end by 6 bases; junction bases not matched to a gene: 8. Looked up from germline, CDR1 is LGHNA and CDR2 is YNFKEQ. The length of the CDR3 is 15 residues. The CDR3 nucleotides are TGTGCCAGCAGCCCCCCGGGACAGGGGGATCGCGAGCAGTACTTC. Protein product: CASSPPGQGDREQYF.

This clone was seen once. This chain links TRBV19 with TRBJ1-4; the D gene is possibly TRBD1 (6 bases). CDR3 length equals 15 residues. V was pared by 4 bases and J by 3 bases, with 12 bases between. The germline V gene has CDR1 LNHDA and CDR2 SQIVND (reference sequence). The CDR3 bases are TGTGCCAGTAGTAGACGGACAGCAGCTAATGAAAAACTGTTTTTT. The encoded protein is CASSRRTAANEKLFF.

The rearrangement links TRBV4-2 to TRBJ1-1; 8 bases are shared with TRBD1. The CDR3 spans 18 residues. The germline CDR1 and CDR2 sequences are LGHNA and YNFKEQ. Unmatched junction bases numbered 10, after V lost 0 bases and J lost 1 base. CDR3 sequence (DNA): TGTGCCAGCAGCCAAGATCGCGGGACAGGATATAAGAACACTGAAGCTTTCTTT. Its protein product is CASSQDRGTGYKNTEAFF.

This chain joins TRBV28 and TRBJ2-3; 14 bases agree with TRBD2. The V gene's germline CDR1 is MDHEN and CDR2 SYDVKM. Trimming at V came to 3 bases and at J to 1 base, leaving 6 bases not matched to a gene. The CDR3 covers 18 residues. For the CDR3, the DNA is TGTGCCAGCAGTTTGACTAGCGGGGGGGCCGGAGGCACAGATACGCAGTATTTT. Its protein product is CASSLTSGGAGGTDTQYF. Full variable domain (remainder filled in from reference TRBV28 and TRBJ2-3): DVKVTQSSRYLVKRTGEKVFLECVQDMDHENMFWYRQDPGLGLRLIYFSYDVKMKEKGDIPEGYSVSREKKERFSLILESASTNQTSMYLCASSLTSGGAGGTDTQYFGPGTRLTVL.

This clone occurred a few times. J is TRBJ1-6 and V is TRBV5-1; D is unclear. The germline V gene encodes CDR1 SGHRS and CDR2 YFSETQ. Deletions cut 2 bases from V and 11 bases from J, with 8 bases between. This CDR3 has 12 amino acids. CDR3 amino acids: CASSFSGPPLHF. In nucleotides, the CDR3 is TGCGCCAGCAGCTTCAGTGGCCCACCCCTCCACTTT.

The chain couples TRBV18 to TRBJ2-1; 7 nucleotides match TRBD1. Germline V CDR1 and CDR2: KGHSH, LQKENI. Trimming at V came to 2 bases and at J to 1 base, leaving 11 bases not matched to a gene. The CDR3 contains 18 residues. CDR3 loop: CASSPILQGIISYNEQFF. CDR3 nucleotides: TGTGCCAGCTCACCAATCCTACAGGGGATCATTTCCTACAATGAGCAGTTCTTC.

This chain connects TRBV10-3 to TRBJ1-2; TRBD1 agrees at 9 bases. The trim removed 6 bases at V and 4 bases at J, leaving 6 bases unmatched. The germline V gene encodes CDR1 ENHRY and CDR2 SYGVKD. The CDR3 has 14 amino acids. The CDR3 protein is CAISEDRGIYGYTF. The DNA for the CDR3 is TGTGCCATCAGCGAGGACAGGGGAATCTATGGCTACACCTTC.

The chain links TRBV3-1 (or the pseudogene TRBV3-2) to TRBJ1-6; tentatively, D is TRBD1 (6 bases). Germline V gene lookup returns CDR1 LGHDT and CDR2 YNNKEL (reference sequence). This CDR3 contains 18 residues. Trimming took 3 bases from V and 0 from J, leaving 15 bases between them. As DNA, the CDR3 is TGTGCCAGCAGCCACCAGGGGTCTTTTAGCTCCTATAATTCACCCCTCCACTTT. Translated: CASSHQGSFSSYNSPLHF.

Points on this clone: Other DNA sequences in the sample encode the same CDR3. The chain carries TRBV12-5 and TRBJ2-7; tentatively, D is TRBD1 (5 bases). The V gene lost 2 bases and the J gene lost 4 bases, with 9 bases spanning the gap. The CDR3 contains 13 residues. In germline, CDR1 is LGHNT, CDR2 FRNRAP. CDR3 region: CASGLQGTYEQYF. CDR3 bases: TGTGCTAGTGGTTTGCAGGGTACATACGAGCAGTACTTC.

This chain connects TRBV28 to TRBJ1-5, with no clear D. Trimming left V 0 bases short and J 0 bases short, with 9 bases between. Looked up from germline, CDR1 is MDHEN and CDR2 is SYDVKM. The length of the CDR3 is 16 residues. CDR3 protein: CASSLWDQDSNQPQHF. In nucleotides, the CDR3 is TGTGCCAGCAGTTTATGGGATCAGGATAGCAATCAGCCCCAGCATTTT.